The present T cell receptor beta chain was sequenced within a study of blood T cell repertoires in COVID-19. Study information: From the United States, Italy and Spain came samples of acute and convalescent COVID-19. In each case, the material was cDNA or gDNA derived from T cells, B-cell-depleted T cells, or PBMCs.

This CDR3 is built from 17 residues. CDR1 is KGHSH, CDR2 LQKENI, per germline. V lost 2 bases, J lost 3 bases, and 5 bases stayed unmatched. Assignment of participants to cohorts was predicated upon participant-reported clinical history. Authors' data handling: Researchers report that nucleated cell counts were estimated from reference gene primer amplification. Data came from immunoSEQ multiplex PCR; TCRdb stores just in-frame clones and leaves some out. Clone size and the V and J calls come from that table; the DNA yielded D and trimming. The repertoire has approximately 140,000 clones, around 87% of them found once; the top ten carry approximately 3.7%.

The sequenced sample consisted of PBMCs or T cells enriched from blood (not recorded which). The TCR originated in a woman in her thirties or forties who had been exposed to COVID-19. The V gene is TRBV18, the J gene TRBJ2-2, with 11 bases lining up with TRBD1. CDR3 coding DNA: TGTGCCAGCTCACCAGCAAGGACAGGGGGCTACACCGGGGAGCTGTTTTTT. This translates into CASSPARTGGYTGELFF.